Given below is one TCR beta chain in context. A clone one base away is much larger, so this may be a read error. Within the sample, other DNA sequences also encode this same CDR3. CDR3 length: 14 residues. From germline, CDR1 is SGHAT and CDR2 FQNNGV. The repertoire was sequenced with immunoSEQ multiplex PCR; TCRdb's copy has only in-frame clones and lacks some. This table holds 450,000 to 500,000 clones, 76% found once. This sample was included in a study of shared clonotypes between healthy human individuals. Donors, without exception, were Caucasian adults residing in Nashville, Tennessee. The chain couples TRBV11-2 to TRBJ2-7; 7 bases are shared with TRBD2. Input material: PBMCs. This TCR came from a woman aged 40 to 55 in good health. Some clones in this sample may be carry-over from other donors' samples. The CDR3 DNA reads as TGTGCCAGCAGCTTAGGCGGGAGAAGCTACGAACAGTACTTC. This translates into CASSLGGRSYEQYF.